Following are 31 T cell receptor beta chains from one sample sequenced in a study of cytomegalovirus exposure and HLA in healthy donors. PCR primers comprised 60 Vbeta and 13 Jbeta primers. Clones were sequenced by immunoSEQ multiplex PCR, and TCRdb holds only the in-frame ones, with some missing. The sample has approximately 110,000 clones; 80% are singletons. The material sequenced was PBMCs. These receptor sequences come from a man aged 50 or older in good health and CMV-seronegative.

In nucleotides, the CDR3 is TGTGCCAGCAGCCCTAGTGGTTTTAGCAATCAGCCCCAGCATTTT. As protein: CASSPSGFSNQPQHF. V and J are TRBV11-2 and TRBJ1-5; D unclear. Deletions cut 5 bases from V and 0 bases from J, with 11 bases between. The germline V gene encodes CDR1 SGHAT and CDR2 FQNNGV. There are 15 residues in the CDR3.

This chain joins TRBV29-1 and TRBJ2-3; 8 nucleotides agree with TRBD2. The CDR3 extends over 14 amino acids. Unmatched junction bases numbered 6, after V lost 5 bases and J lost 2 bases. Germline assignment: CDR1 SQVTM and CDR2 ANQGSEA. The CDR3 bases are TGCAGCGTTAATCCAGCGGGAGTCACAGATACGCAGTATTTT. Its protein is CSVNPAGVTDTQYF.

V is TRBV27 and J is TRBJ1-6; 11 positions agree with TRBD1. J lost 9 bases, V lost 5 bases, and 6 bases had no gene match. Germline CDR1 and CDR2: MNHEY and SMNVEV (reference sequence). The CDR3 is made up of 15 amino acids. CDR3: CASSPRTGGFSPLHF. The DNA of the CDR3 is TGTGCCAGCAGTCCCAGGACAGGGGGCTTTTCACCCCTCCACTTT.

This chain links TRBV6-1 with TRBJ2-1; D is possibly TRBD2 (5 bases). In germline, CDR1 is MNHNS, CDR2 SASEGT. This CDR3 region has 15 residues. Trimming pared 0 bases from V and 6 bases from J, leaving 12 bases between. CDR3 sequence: CASSEARGIGNEQFF. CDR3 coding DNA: TGTGCCAGCAGTGAAGCACGGGGAATCGGCAATGAGCAGTTCTTC.

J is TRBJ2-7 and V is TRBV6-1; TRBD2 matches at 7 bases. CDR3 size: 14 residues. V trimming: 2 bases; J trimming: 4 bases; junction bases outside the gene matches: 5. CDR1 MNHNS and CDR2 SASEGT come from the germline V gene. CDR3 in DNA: TGTGCCAGCAGTGAAAGGGGAGGGGTGTACGAGCAGTACTTC. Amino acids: CASSERGGVYEQYF.

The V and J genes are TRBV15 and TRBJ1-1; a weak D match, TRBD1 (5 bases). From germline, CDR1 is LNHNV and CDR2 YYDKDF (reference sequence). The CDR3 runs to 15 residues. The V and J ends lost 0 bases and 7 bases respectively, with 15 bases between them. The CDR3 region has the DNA TGTGCCACCAGCAGAGAGAAACAGGAGTACAGTGAAGCTTTCTTT. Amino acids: CATSREKQEYSEAFF. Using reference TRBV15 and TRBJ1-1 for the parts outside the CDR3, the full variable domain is DAMVIQNPRYQVTQFGKPVTLSCSQTLNHNVMYWYQQKSSQAPKLLFHYYDKDFNNEADTPDNFQSRRPNTSFCFLDIRSPGLGDTAMYLCATSREKQEYSEAFFGQGTRLTVV.

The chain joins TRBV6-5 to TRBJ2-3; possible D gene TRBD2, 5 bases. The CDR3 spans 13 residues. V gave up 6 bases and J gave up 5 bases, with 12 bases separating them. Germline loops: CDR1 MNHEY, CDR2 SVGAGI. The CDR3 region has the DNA TGTGCCAGCAGGGGGTCGGGAAGAGATACGCAGTATTTT. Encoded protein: CASRGSGRDTQYF.

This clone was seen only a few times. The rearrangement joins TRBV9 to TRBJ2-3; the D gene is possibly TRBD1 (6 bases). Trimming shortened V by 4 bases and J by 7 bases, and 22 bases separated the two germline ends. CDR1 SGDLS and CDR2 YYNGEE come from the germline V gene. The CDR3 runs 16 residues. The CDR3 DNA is TGTGCCAGCAGCTCCAGAGGAATAAGTACAGGGAATACGCAGTATTTT. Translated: CASSSRGISTGNTQYF.

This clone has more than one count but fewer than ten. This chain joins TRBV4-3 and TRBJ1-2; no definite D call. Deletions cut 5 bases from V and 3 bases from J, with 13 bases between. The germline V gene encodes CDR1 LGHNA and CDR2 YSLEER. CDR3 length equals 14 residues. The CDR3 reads CASSEEGRHYGYTF. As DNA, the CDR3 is TGCGCCAGCAGCGAGGAGGGCAGGCACTATGGCTACACCTTC.

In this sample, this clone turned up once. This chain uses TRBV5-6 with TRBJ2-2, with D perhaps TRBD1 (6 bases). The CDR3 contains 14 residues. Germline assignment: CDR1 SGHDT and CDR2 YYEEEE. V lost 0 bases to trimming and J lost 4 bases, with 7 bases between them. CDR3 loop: CASSLDRATGELFF. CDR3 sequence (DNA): TGTGCCAGCAGCTTGGACAGGGCCACCGGGGAGCTGTTTTTT.

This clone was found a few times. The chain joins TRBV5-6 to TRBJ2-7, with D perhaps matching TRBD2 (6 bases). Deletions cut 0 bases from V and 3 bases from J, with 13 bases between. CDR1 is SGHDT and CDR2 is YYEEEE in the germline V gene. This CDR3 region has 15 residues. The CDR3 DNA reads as TGTGCCAGCAGCTTGGTGCCGGGAGCAAGCTACGAGCAGTACTTC. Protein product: CASSLVPGASYEQYF.

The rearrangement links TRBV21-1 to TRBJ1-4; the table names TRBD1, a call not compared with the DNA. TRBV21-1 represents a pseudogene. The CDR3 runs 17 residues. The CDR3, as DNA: TGTGCCAGCAGCCCCGCAGGGGCGCTTCGGGTAGATGAAAAACTGTTTTTT. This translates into CASSPAGALRVDEKLFF.

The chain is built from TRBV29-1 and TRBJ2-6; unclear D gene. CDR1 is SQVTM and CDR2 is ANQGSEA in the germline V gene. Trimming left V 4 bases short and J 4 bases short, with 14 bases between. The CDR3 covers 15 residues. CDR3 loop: CSVGFRVGGANVLTF. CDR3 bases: TGCAGCGTTGGGTTTCGGGTCGGGGGGGCCAACGTCCTGACTTTC.

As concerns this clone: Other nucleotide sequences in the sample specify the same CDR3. The CDR3 spells CAIRAGGQETQYF. The CDR3, as DNA: TGTGCCATCAGGGCCGGGGGCCAAGAGACCCAGTACTTC. This chain joins TRBV10-3 and TRBJ2-5, with D possibly TRBD2 on 6 matching bases. Trimming took 6 bases from V and 1 from J, leaving 9 bases between them. This CDR3 is built from 13 residues. CDR1 ENHRY and CDR2 SYGVKD come from the germline V gene.

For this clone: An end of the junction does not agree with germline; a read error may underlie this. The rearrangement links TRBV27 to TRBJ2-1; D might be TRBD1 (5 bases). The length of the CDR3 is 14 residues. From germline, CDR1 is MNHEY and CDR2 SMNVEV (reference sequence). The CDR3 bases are TGTGCCGGCAGTACAACAGGCCAGAGGAATGAGCAGTTCTTC. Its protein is CAGSTTGQRNEQFF.

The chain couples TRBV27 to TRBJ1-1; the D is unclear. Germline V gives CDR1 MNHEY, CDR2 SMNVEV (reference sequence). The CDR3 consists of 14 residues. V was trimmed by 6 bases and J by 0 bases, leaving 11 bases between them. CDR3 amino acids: CASSLAGLNTEAFF. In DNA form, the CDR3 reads TGTGCCAGCAGCCTGGCGGGGTTGAACACTGAAGCTTTCTTT.

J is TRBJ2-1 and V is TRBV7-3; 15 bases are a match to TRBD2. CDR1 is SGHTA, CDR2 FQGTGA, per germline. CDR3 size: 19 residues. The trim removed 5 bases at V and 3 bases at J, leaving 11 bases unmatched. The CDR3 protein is CASSIIPGTSGGSYNEQFF. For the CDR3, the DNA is TGTGCCAGCAGCATCATCCCCGGGACTAGCGGGGGGAGCTACAATGAGCAGTTCTTC.

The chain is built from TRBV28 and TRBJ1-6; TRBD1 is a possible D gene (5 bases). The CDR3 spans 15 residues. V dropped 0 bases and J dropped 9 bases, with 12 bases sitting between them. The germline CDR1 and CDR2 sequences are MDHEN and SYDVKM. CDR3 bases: TGTGCCAGCAGTTTATGGGGGGGTGAGGGTTCACCCCTCCACTTT. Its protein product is CASSLWGGEGSPLHF. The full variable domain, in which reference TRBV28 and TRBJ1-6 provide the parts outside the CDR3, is DVKVTQSSRYLVKRTGEKVFLECVQDMDHENMFWYRQDPGLGLRLIYFSYDVKMKEKGDIPEGYSVSREKKERFSLILESASTNQTSMYLCASSLWGGEGSPLHFGNGTRLTVT.

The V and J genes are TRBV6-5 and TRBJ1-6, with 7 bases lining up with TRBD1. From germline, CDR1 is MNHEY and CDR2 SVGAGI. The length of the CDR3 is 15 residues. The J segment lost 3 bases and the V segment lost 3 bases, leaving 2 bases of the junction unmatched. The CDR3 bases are TGTGCCAGCAGTTATTACAGGGGCTATAATTCACCCCTCCACTTT. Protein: CASSYYRGYNSPLHF.

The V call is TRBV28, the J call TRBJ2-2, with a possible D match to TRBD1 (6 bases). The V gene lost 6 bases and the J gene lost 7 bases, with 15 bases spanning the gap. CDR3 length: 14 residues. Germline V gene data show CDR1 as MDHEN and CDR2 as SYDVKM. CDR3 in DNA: TGTGCCAGCAGCCTGACAGGACGGGGCGGGGAGCTGTTTTTT. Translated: CASSLTGRGGELFF.

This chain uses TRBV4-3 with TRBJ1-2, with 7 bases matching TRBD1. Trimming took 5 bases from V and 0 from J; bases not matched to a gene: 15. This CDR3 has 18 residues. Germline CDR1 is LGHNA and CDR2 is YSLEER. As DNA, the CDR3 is TGCGCCAGCAGCAAGATTTCCACCACAGGGGCGGCTAACTATGGCTACACCTTC. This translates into CASSKISTTGAANYGYTF.

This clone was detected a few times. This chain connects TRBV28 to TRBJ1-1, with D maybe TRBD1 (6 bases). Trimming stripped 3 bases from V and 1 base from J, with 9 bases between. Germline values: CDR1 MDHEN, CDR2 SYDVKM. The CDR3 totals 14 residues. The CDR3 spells CASSFLGQNTEAFF. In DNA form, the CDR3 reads TGTGCCAGCAGTTTTTTGGGACAGAACACTGAAGCTTTCTTT. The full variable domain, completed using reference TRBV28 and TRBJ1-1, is DVKVTQSSRYLVKRTGEKVFLECVQDMDHENMFWYRQDPGLGLRLIYFSYDVKMKEKGDIPEGYSVSREKKERFSLILESASTNQTSMYLCASSFLGQNTEAFFGQGTRLTVV.

The CDR3 here is CASSYAGTTYEQYF. CDR3 DNA: TGTGCCAGCAGTTACGCCGGGACTACCTACGAGCAGTACTTC. The genes are TRBV6-5 and TRBJ2-7, with 7 bases aligning to TRBD2. CDR1 MNHEY and CDR2 SVGAGI come from the germline V gene. V shed 2 bases, J shed 2 bases, and the junction held 3 bases outside the gene matches. The CDR3 runs to 14 residues.

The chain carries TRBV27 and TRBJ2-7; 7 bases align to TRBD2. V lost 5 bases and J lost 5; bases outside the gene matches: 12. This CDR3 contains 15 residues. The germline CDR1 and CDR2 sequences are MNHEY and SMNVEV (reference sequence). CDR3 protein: CASSPGTTPSHEQYF. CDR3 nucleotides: TGTGCCAGCAGTCCAGGGACTACTCCATCCCACGAGCAGTACTTC.

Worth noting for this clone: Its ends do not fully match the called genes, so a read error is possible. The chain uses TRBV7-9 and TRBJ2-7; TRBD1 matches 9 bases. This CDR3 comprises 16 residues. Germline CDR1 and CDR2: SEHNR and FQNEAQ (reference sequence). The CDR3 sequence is CASSLPTGGRSHEQYF. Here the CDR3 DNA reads TGTGCCAGCAGCTTACCGACAGGGGGGCGCTCCCACGAGCAGTACTTC.

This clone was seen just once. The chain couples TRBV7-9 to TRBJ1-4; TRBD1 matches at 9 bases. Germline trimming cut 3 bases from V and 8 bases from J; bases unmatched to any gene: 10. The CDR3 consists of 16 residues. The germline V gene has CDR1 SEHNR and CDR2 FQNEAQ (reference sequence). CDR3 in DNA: TGTGCCAGCAGCTTCCTTATGGACAGGGGAGGCGAAAAACTGTTTTTT. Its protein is CASSFLMDRGGEKLFF.

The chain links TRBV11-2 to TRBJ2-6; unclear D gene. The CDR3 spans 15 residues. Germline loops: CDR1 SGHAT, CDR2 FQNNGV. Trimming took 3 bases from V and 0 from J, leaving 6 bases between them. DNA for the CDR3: TGTGCCAGCAGCTTGTACGGCTCTGGGGCCAACGTCCTGACTTTC. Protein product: CASSLYGSGANVLTF.

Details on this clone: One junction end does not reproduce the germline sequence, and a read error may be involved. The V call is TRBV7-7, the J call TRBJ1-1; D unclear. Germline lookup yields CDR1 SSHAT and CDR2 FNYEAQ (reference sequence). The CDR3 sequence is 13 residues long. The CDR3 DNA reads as TGTGCTAGCAGCTTAGAATTGAGCACTGAAGCTTTCTTT. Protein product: CASSLELSTEAFF.

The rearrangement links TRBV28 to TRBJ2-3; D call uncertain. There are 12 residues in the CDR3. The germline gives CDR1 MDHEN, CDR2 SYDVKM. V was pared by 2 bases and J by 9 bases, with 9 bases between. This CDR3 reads CASSLRGQTQYF. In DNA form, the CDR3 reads TGTGCCAGCAGTTTACGAGGCCAAACGCAGTATTTT.

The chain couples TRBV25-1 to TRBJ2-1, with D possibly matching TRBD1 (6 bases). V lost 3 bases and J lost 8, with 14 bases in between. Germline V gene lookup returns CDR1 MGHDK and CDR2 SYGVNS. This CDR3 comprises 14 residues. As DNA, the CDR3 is TGTGCCAGCAGTGACCCCAGGGGTGGGCATGAGCAGTTCTTC. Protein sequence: CASSDPRGGHEQFF.

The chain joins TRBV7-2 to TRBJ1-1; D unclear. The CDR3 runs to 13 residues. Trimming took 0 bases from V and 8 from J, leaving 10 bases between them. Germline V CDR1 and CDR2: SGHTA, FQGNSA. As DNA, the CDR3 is TGTGCCAGCAGCTTAGCGTCGGCGGGCGAAGCTTTCTTT. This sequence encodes CASSLASAGEAFF. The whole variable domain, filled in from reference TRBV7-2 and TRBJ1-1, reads GAGVSQSPSNKVTEKGKDVELRCDPISGHTALYWYRQSLGQGLEFLIYFQGNSAPDKSGLPSDRFSAERTGGSVSTLTIQRTQQEDSAVYLCASSLASAGEAFFGQGTRLTVV.